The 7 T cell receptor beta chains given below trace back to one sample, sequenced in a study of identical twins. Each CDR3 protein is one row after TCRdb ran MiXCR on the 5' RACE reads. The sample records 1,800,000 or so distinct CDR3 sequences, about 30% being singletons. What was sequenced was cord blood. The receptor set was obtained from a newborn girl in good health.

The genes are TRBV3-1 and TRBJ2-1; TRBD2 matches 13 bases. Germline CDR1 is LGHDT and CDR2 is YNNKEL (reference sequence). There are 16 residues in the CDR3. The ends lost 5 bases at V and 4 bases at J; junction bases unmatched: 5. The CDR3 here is CASSWTSGGRYNEQFF. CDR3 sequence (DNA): TGTGCCAGCAGCTGGACTAGCGGGGGACGTTACAATGAGCAGTTCTTC.

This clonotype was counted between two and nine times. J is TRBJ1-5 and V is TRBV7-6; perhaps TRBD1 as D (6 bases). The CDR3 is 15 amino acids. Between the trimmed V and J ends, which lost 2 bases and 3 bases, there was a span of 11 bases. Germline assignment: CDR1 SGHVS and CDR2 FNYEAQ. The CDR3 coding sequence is TGTGCCAGCAGCTTAAGGGGGGGAACCAATCAGCCCCAGCATTTT. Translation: CASSLRGGTNQPQHF. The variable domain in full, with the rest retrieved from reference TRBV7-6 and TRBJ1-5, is GAGVSQSPRYKVTKRGQDVALRCDPISGHVSLYWYRQALGQGPEFLTYFNYEAQQDKSGLPNDRFSAERPEGSISTLTIQRTEQRDSAMYRCASSLRGGTNQPQHFGDGTRLSIL.

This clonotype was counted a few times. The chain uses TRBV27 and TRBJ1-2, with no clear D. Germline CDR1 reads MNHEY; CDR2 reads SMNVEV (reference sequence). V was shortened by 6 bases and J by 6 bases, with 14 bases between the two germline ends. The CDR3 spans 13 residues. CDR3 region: CASRMFTEHGYTF. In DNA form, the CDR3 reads TGTGCCAGCAGGATGTTCACAGAACATGGCTACACCTTC.

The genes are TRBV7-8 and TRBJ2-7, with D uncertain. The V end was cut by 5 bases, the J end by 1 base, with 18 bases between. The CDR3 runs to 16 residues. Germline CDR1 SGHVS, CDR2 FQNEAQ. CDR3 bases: TGTGCCAGCAGCCCACAATCTGTCAGGAGATCCTACGAGCAGTACTTC. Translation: CASSPQSVRRSYEQYF.

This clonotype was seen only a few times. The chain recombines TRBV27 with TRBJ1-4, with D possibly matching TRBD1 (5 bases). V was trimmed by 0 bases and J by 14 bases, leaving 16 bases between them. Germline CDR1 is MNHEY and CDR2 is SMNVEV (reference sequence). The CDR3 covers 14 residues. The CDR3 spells CASSLSRSGRALFF. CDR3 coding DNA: TGTGCCAGCAGTTTATCGAGATCGGGGCGGGCTCTGTTTTTT.

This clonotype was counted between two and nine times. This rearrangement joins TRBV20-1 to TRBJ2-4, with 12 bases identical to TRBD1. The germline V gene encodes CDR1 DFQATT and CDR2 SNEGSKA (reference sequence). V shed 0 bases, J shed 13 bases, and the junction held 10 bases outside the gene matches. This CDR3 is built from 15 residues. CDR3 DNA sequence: TGCAGTGCTAGAGATCCGGGACAGGGGGCATGGGAGCAGTACTTC. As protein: CSARDPGQGAWEQYF.

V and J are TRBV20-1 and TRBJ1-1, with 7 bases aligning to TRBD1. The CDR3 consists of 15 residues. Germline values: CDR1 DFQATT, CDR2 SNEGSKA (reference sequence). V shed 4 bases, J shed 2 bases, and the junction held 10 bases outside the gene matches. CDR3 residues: CSATRTQGENTEAFF. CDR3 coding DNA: TGCAGTGCTACAAGAACCCAGGGGGAAAACACTGAAGCTTTCTTT.